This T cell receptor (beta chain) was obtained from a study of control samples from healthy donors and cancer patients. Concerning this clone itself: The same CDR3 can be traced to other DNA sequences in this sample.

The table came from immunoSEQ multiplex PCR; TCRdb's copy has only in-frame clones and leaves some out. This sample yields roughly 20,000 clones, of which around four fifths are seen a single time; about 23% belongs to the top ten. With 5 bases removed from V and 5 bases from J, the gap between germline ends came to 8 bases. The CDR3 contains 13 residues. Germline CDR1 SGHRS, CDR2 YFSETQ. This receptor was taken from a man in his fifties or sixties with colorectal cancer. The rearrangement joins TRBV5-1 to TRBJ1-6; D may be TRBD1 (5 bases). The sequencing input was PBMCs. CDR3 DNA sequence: TGCGCCAGCAGATGGGGGGATAATTCACCCCTCCACTTT. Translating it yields CASRWGDNSPLHF.